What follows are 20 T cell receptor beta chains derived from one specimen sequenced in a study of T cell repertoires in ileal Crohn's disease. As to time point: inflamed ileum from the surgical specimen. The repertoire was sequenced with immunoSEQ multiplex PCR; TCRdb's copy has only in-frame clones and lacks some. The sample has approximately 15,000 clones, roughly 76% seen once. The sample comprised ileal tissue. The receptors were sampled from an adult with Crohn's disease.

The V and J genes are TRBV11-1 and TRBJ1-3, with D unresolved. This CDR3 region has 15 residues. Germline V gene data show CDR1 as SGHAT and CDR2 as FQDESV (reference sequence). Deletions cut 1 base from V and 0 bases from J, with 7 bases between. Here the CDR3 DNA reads TGTGCCAGCAGCTTAGGACCGATCTCTGGAAACACCATATATTTT. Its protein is CASSLGPISGNTIYF. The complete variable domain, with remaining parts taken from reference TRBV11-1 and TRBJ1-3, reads EAEVAQSPRYKITEKSQAVAFWCDPISGHATLYWYRQILGQGPELLVQFQDESVVDDSQLPKDRFSAERLKGVDSTLKIQPAELGDSAMYLCASSLGPISGNTIYFGEGSWLTVV.

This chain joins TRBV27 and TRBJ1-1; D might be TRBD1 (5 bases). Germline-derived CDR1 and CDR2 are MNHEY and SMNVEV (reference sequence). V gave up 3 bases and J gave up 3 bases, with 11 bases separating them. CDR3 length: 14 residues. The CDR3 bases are TGTGCCAGCAGTTTGCTCCTAGGGGACACTGAAGCTTTCTTT. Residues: CASSLLLGDTEAFF.

Here the CDR3 DNA reads TGTGCCAGCAGCTTCAACGTGGGCGAGCAGTACTTC. This codes for CASSFNVGEQYF. This rearrangement joins TRBV5-8 to TRBJ2-7; D remains ambiguous. Per germline, CDR1 SGHTS and CDR2 YDEGEE. Between the trimmed V and J ends, which lost 2 bases and 6 bases, there was a span of 9 bases. This CDR3 is 12 amino acids long.

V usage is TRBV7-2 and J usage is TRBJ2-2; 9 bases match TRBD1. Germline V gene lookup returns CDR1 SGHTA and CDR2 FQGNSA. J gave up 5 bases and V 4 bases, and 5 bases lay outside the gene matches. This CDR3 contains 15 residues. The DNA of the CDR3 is TGTGCCAGCAGCTACCGGGACAGGGCTACCGGGGAGCTGTTTTTT. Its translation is CASSYRDRATGELFF.

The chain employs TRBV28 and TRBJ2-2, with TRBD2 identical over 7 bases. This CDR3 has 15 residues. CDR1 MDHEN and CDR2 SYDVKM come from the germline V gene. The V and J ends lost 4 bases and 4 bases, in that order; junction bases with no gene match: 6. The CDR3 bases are TGTGCCAGCAGTTCGGCTAGCGGATTCACCGGGGAGCTGTTTTTT. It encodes CASSSASGFTGELFF.

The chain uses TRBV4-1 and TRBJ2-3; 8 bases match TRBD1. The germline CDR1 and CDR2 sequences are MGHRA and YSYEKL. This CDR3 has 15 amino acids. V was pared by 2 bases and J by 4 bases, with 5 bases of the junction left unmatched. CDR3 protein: CASSQLDRDADTQYF. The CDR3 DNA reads TGCGCCAGCAGCCAACTGGACAGGGATGCAGATACGCAGTATTTT.

DNA of the CDR3: TGTGCCAGTAGTGCCGCGGCGGGCGAGCAGTACTTC. Translation: CASSAAAGEQYF. The rearrangement uses TRBV19 and TRBJ2-7; D may be TRBD2 (5 bases). This CDR3 comprises 12 residues. The germline V and J ends were trimmed by 5 bases and 6 bases, with 11 bases remaining between them. The germline V gene encodes CDR1 LNHDA and CDR2 SQIVND (reference sequence).

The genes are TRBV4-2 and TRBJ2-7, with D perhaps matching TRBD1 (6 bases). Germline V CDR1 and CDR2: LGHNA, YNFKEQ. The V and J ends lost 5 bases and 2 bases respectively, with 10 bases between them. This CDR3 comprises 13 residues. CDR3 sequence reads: CASSTRDTYEQYF. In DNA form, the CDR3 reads TGTGCCAGCAGCACCCGGGACACCTACGAGCAGTACTTC.

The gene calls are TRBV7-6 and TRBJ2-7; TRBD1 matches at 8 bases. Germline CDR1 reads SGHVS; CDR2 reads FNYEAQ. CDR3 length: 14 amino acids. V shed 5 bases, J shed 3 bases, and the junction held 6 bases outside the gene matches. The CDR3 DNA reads TGTGCCAGCAGCCCAGGACAGGGCCTCTACGAGCAGTACTTC. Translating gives CASSPGQGLYEQYF.

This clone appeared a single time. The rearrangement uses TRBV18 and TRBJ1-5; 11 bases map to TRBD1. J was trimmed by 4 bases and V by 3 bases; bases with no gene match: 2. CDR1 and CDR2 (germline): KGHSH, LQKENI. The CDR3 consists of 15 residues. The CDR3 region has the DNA TGTGCCAGCTCACCGGGACAGGGGGAGAATCAGCCCCAGCATTTT. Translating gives CASSPGQGENQPQHF.

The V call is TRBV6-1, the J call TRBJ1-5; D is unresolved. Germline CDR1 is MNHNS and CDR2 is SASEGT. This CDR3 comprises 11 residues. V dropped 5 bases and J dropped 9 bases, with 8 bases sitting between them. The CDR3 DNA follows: TGTGCCAGCAGTTACCCCACGCCCCAGCATTTT. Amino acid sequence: CASSYPTPQHF.

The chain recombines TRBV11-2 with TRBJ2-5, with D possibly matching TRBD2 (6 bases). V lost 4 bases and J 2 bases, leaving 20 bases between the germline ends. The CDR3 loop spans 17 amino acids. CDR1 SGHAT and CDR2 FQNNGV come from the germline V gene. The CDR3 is CASSSKEGRTLQETQYF. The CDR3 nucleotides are TGTGCCAGCAGCTCCAAAGAGGGGAGGACACTACAAGAGACCCAGTACTTC.

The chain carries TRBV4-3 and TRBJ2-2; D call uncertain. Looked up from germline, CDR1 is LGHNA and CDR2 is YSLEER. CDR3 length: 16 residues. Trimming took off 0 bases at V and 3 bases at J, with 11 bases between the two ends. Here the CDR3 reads CASSQDWDTYTGELFF. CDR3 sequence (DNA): TGCGCCAGCAGCCAAGACTGGGATACCTACACCGGGGAGCTGTTTTTT.

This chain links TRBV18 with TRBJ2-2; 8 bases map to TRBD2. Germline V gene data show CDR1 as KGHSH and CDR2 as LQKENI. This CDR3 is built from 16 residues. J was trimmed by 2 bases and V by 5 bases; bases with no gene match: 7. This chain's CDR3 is CASSSSGGFNTGELFF. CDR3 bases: TGTGCCAGCTCATCGAGCGGGGGCTTTAACACCGGGGAGCTGTTTTTT. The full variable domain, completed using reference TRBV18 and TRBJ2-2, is NAGVMQNPRHLVRRRGQEARLRCSPMKGHSHVYWYRQLPEEGLKFMVYLQKENIIDESGMPKERFSAEFPKEGPSILRIQQVVRGDSAAYFCASSSSGGFNTGELFFGEGSRLTVL.

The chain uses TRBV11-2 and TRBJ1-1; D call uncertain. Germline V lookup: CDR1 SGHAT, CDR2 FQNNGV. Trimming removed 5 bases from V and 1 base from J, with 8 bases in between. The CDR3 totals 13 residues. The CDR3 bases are TGTGCCAGCAGCCCAGAGACGAACACTGAAGCTTTCTTT. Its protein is CASSPETNTEAFF.

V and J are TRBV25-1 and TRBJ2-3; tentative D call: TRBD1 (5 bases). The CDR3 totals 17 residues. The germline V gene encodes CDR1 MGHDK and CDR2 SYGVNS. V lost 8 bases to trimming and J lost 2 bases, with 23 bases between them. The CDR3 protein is CASQPNFDSTLTDTQYF. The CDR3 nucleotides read TGTGCCAGCCAACCCAACTTCGACAGCACCCTCACAGATACGCAGTATTTT.

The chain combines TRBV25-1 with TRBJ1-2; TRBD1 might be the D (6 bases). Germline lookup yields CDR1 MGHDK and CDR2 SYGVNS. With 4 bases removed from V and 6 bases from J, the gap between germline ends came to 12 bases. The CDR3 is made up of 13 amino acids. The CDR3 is CASSAPGQHGYTF. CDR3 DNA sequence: TGTGCCAGCAGTGCCCCCGGACAGCATGGCTACACCTTC.

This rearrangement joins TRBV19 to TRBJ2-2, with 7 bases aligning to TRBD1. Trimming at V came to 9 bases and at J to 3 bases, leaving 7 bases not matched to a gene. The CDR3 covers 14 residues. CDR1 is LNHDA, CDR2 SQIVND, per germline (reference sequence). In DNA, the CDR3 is TGTGCCAGCAGACAGCAGGGGGACACCGGGGAGCTGTTTTTT. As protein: CASRQQGDTGELFF.

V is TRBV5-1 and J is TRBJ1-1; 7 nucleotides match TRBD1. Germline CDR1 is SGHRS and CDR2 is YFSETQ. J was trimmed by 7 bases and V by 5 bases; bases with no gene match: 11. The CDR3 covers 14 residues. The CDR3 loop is CASSYPGQINEAFF. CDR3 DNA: TGCGCCAGCAGTTATCCGGGACAGATAAATGAAGCTTTCTTT.

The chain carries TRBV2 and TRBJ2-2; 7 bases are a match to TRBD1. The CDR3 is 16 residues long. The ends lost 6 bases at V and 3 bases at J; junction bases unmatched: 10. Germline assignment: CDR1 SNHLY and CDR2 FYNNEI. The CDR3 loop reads CASRIRTGRHTGELFF. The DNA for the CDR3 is TGTGCCAGCAGGATAAGGACAGGCCGTCACACCGGGGAGCTGTTTTTT.